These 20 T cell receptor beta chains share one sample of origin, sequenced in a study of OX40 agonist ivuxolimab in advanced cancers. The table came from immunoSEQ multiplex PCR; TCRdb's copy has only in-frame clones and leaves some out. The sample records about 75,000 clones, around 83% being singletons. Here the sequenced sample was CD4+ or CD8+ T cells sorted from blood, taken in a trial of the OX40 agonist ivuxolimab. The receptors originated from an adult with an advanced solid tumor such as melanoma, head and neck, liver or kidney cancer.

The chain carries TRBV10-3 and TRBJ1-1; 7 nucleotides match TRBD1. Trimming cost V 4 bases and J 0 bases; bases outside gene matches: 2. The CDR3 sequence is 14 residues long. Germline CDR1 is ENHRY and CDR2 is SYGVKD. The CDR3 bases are TGTGCCATCAGTGCGGGACAGATGAACACTGAAGCTTTCTTT. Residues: CAISAGQMNTEAFF.

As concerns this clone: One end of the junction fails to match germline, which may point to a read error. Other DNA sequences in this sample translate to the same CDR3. The CDR3 DNA reads TGTGCTAGCAGCTTATCGGGTAACACTGAAGCTTTCTTT. Residues: CASSLSGNTEAFF. The chain recombines TRBV7-7 with TRBJ1-1; D remains unclear. Germline assignment: CDR1 SSHAT and CDR2 FNYEAQ (reference sequence). This CDR3 comprises 13 residues.

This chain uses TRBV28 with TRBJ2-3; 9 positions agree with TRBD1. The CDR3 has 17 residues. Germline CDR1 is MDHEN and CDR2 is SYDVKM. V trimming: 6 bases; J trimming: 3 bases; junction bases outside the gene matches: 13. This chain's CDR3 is CASSPATGGIGTDTQYF. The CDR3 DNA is TGTGCCAGCAGCCCAGCCACAGGGGGCATTGGGACAGATACGCAGTATTTT.

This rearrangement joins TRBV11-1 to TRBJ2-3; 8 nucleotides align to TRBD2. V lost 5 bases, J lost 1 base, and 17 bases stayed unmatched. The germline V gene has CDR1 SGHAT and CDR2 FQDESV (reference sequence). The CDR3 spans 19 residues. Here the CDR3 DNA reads TGTGCCAGCAGCCCAGGGTTCCTAGCGGGTGATGGTGGCACAGATACGCAGTATTTT. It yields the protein CASSPGFLAGDGGTDTQYF.

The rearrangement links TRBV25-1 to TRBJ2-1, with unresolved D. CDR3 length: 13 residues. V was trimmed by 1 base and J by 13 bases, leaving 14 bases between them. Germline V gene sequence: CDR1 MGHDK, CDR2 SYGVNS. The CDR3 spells CASSELGRLPQFF. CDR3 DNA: TGTGCCAGCAGTGAATTAGGCAGATTACCTCAGTTCTTC.

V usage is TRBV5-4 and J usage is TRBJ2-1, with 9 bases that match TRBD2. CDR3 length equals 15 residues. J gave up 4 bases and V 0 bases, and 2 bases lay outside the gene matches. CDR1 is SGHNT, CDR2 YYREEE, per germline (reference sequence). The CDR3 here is CASSLASGTYNEQFF. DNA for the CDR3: TGTGCCAGCAGCTTGGCTAGCGGGACTTACAATGAGCAGTTCTTC.

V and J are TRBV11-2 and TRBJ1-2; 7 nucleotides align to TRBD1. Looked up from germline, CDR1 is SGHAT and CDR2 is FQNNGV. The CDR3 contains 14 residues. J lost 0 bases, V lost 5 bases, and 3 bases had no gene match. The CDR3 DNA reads TGTGCCAGCAGCCGGACAGGAGCTAACTATGGCTACACCTTC. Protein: CASSRTGANYGYTF.

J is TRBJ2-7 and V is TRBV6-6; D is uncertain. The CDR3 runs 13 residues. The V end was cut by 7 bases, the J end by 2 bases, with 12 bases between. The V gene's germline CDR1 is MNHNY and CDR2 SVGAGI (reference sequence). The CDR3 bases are TGTGCCAGCACCCGGCAGTACCCCTACGAGCAGTACTTC. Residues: CASTRQYPYEQYF.

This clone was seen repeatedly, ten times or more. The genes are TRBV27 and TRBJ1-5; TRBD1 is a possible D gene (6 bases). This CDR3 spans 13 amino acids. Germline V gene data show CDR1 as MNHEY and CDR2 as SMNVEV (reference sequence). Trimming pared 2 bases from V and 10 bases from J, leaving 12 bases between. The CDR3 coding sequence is TGTGCCAGCAGTTTAGGCAGGGGACGACCCCAGCATTTT. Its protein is CASSLGRGRPQHF.

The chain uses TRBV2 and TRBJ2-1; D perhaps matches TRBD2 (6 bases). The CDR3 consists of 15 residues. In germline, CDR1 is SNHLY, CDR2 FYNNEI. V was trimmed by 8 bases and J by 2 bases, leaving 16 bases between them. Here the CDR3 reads CASRAGLAPYNEQFF. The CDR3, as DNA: TGTGCCAGCCGCGCAGGGCTAGCGCCCTACAATGAGCAGTTCTTC. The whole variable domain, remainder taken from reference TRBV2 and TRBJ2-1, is EPEVTQTPSHQVTQMGQEVILRCVPISNHLYFYWYRQILGQKVEFLVSFYNNEISEKSEIFDDQFSVERPDGSNFTLKIRSTKLEDSAMYFCASRAGLAPYNEQFFGPGTRLTVL.

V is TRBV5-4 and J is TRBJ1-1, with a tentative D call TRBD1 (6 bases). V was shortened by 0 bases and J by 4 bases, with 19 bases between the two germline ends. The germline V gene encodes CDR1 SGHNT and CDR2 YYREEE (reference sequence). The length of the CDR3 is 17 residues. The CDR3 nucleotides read TGTGCCAGCAGCTTGGACCCACAGGGACGGATGGGCACTGAAGCTTTCTTT. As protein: CASSLDPQGRMGTEAFF. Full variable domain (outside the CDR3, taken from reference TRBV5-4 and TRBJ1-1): ETGVTQSPTHLIKTRGQQVTLRCSSQSGHNTVSWYQQALGQGPQFIFQYYREEENGRGNFPPRFSGLQFPNYSSELNVNALELDDSALYLCASSLDPQGRMGTEAFFGQGTRLTVV.

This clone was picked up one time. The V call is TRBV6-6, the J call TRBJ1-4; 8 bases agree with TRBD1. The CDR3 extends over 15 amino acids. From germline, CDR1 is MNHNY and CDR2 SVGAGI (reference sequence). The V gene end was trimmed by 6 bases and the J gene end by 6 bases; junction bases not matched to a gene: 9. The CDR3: CASSPRQGSYEKLFF. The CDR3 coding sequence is TGTGCCAGCAGCCCCAGACAGGGGTCGTATGAAAAACTGTTTTTT.

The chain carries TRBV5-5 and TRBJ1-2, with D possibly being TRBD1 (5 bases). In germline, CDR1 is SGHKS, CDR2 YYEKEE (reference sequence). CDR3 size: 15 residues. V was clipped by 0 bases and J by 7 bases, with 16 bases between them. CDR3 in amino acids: CASSLEGLPSGGYTF. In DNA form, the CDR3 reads TGTGCCAGCAGCTTGGAGGGACTTCCCTCGGGTGGCTACACCTTC.

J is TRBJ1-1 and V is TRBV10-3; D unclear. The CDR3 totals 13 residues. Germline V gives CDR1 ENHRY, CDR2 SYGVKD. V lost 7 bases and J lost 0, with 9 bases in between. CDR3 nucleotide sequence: TGTGCCATCACCCAAGGACTGAACACTGAAGCTTTCTTT. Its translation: CAITQGLNTEAFF.

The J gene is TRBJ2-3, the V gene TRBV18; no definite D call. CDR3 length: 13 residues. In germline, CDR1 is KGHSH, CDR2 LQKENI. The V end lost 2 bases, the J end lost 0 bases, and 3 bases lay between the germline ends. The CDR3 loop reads CASSPKSTDTQYF. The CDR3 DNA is TGTGCCAGCTCACCAAAGAGCACAGATACGCAGTATTTT.

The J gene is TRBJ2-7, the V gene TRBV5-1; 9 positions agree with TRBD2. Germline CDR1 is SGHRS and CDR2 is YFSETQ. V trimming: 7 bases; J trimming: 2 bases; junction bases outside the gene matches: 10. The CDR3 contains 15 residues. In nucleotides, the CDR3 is TGCGCCAGCGCTATTAATAGCGGGAGTCCCTACGAGCAGTACTTC. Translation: CASAINSGSPYEQYF.

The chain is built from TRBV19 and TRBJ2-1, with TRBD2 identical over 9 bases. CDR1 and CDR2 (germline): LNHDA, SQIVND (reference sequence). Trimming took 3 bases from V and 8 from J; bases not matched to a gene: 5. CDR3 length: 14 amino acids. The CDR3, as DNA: TGTGCCAGTAGTATTGGGGTAGCGGGAGATGAGCAGTTCTTC. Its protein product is CASSIGVAGDEQFF.

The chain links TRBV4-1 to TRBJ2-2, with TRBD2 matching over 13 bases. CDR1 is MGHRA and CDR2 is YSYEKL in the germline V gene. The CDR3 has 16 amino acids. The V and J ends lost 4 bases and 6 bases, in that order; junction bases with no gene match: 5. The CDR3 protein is CASSRRTSGRPGELFF. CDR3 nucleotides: TGCGCCAGCAGCCGACGGACTAGCGGGAGACCCGGGGAGCTGTTTTTT.

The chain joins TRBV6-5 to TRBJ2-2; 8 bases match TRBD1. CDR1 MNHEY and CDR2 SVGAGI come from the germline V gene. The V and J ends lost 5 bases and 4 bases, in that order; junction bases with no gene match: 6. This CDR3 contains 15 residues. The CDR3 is CASSVTGVTTGELFF. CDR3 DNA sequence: TGTGCCAGCAGTGTGACAGGGGTGACCACCGGGGAGCTGTTTTTT.

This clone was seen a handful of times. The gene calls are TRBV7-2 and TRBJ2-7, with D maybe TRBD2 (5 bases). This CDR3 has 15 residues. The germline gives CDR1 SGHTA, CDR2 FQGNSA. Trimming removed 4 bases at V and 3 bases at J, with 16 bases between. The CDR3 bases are TGTGCCAGCAGCTACAAAGCGGCTACCGACTACGAGCAGTACTTC. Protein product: CASSYKAATDYEQYF.